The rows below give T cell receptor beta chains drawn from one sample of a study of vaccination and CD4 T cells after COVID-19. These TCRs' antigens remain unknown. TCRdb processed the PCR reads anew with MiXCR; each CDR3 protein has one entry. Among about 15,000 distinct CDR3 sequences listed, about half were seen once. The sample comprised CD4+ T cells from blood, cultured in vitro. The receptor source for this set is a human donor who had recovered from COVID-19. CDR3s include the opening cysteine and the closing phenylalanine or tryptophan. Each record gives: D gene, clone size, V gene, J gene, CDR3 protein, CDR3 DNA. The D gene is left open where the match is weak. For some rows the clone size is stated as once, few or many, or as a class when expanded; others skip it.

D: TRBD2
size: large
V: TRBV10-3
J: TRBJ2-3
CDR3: CAIRGGRAEADTQYF
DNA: TGTGCCATCAGAGGAGGGAGGGCCGAGGCAGATACGCAGTATTTT

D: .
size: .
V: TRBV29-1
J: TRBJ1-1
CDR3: CSVGGLTNTEAFF
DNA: TGCAGCGTTGGAGGGCTGACGAACACTGAAGCTTTCTTT

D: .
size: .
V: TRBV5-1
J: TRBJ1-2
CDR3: CASSPPVASHGYTF
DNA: TGCGCCAGCAGCCCCCCGGTTGCTTCCCATGGCTACACCTTC

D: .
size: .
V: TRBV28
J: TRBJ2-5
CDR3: CASSSVSVQETQYF
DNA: TGTGCCAGCAGTTCAGTTAGCGTCCAAGAGACCCAGTACTTC

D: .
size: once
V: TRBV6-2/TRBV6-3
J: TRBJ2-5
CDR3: CASSYSTAETQYF
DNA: TGTGCCAGCAGTTACTCGACTGCCGAGACCCAGTACTTC

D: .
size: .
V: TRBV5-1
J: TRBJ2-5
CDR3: CASSLGGQKETQYF
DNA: TGCGCCAGCAGCTTGGGTGGACAGAAAGAGACCCAGTACTTC

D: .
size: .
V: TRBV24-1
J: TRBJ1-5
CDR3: CATSDTTGGPQHF
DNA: TGTGCCACCAGTGACACAACTGGAGGGCCCCAGCATTTT

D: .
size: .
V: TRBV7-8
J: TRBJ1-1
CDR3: CASSSPALRTEAFF
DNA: TGTGCCAGCAGCTCCCCGGCCCTTAGGACTGAAGCTTTCTTT

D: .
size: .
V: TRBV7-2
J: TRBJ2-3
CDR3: CASRSADTQYF
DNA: TGTGCCAGCCGGAGCGCAGATACGCAGTATTTT

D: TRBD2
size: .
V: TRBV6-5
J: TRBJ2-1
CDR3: CASSYPKLADSYNEQFF
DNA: TGTGCCAGCAGTTACCCAAAACTAGCGGACTCCTACAATGAGCAGTTCTTC

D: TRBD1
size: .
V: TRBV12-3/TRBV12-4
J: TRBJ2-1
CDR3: CASHRDRGFDEQFF
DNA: TGTGCCAGCCACCGGGACAGGGGATTCGATGAGCAGTTCTTC

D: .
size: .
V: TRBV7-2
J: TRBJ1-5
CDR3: CASSLTGGGNQPQHF
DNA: TGTGCCAGCAGCTTAACGGGCGGGGGAAATCAGCCCCAGCATTTT

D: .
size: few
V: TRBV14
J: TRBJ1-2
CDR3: CASRGAGQASYGYTF
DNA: TGTGCCAGCAGAGGGGCTGGCCAGGCGAGCTATGGCTACACCTTC

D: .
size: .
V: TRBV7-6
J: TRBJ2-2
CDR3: CASSLVIGTGELFF
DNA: TGTGCCAGCAGCTTAGTGATAGGAACCGGGGAGCTGTTTTTT

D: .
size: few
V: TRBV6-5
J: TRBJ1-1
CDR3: CASSSDSYTEAFF
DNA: TGTGCCAGCAGTTCAGACTCCTACACTGAAGCTTTCTTT

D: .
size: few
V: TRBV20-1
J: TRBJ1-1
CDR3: CSIYHVTEAFF
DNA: TGCAGTATATACCATGTCACTGAAGCTTTCTTT

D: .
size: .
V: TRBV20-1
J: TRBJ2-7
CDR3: CSARGGSSYEQYF
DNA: TGCAGTGCTAGGGGAGGATCTTCCTACGAGCAGTACTTC

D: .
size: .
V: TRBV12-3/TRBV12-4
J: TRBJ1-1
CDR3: CASSLVTANTEAFF
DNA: TGTGCCAGCAGTTTAGTTACGGCGAACACTGAAGCTTTCTTT

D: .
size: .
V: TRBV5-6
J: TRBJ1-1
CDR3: CASSFISLDPRGGDTEAFF
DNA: TGTGCCAGCAGCTTTATCAGCTTGGATCCTAGGGGCGGGGACACTGAAGCTTTCTTT

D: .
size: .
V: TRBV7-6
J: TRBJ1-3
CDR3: CASSSDLGNTIYF
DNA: TGTGCCAGCAGCTCCGATTTAGGAAACACCATATATTTT

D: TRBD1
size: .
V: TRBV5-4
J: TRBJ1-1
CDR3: CASSLGDRGRDVAFF
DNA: TGTGCCAGCAGCTTGGGGGACAGGGGGCGCGACGTAGCTTTCTTT

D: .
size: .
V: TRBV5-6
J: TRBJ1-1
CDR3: CASSWRAGAGTEAFF
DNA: TGTGCCAGCAGTTGGAGGGCAGGGGCCGGCACTGAAGCTTTCTTT

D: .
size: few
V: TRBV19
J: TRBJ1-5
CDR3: CASNGRVPGEPQHF
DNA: TGTGCCAGTAACGGGCGCGTCCCCGGTGAGCCCCAGCATTTT

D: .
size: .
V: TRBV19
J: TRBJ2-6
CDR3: CASSAVTGANVLTF
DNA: TGTGCCAGTTCAGCCGTGACTGGGGCCAACGTCCTGACTTTC

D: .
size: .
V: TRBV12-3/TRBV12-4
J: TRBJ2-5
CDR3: CASSPRPETRTQYF
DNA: TGTGCCAGCAGTCCCCGGCCAGAGACCAGGACCCAGTACTTC

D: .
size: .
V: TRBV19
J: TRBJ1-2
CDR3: CASSSRGMSGYTF
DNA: TGTGCCAGTAGCAGTAGGGGAATGTCCGGCTACACCTTC

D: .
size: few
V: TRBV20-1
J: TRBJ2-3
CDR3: CSARRSTDTQYF
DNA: TGCAGTGCTAGACGGAGCACAGATACGCAGTATTTT